One sample yielded the 26 T cell receptor beta chains listed below, sequenced in a study of cytomegalovirus exposure and HLA in healthy donors. Measured with immunoSEQ multiplex PCR; TCRdb has only the in-frame clones, and not every one. The sample includes under 150,000 clones, roughly nine tenths of them seen just once. The sequenced sample consisted of PBMCs. The receptor source for this set is a young man in good health and CMV-seronegative.

This sequence joins TRBV5-1 and TRBJ2-7; 7 bases match TRBD1. The CDR3 extends over 16 amino acids. Looked up from germline, CDR1 is SGHRS and CDR2 is YFSETQ. V was pared by 0 bases and J by 4 bases, with 10 bases of the junction left unmatched. Here the CDR3 reads CASSLGAPTGVYEQYF. In DNA form, the CDR3 reads TGCGCCAGCAGCTTGGGGGCACCCACAGGGGTGTACGAGCAGTACTTC.

The chain combines TRBV7-2 with TRBJ2-4; D is perhaps TRBD1 (6 bases). This CDR3 comprises 15 residues. From germline, CDR1 is SGHTA and CDR2 FQGNSA. The ends were cut back, 1 base at V and 6 bases at J, with 13 bases in the middle. CDR3 bases: TGTGCCAGCAGCTTAGACAGGGCGGGTGGAAACATTCAGTACTTC. This sequence encodes CASSLDRAGGNIQYF.

This clone was observed once. The chain links TRBV29-1 to TRBJ1-1; D is possibly TRBD1 (6 bases). The CDR3 loop spans 15 amino acids. Trimming left V 0 bases short and J 2 bases short, with 13 bases between. Germline-derived CDR1 and CDR2 are SQVTM and ANQGSEA. The CDR3 protein is CSVEDRGRGNTEAFF. As DNA, the CDR3 is TGCAGCGTTGAAGATCGGGGCAGGGGAAACACTGAAGCTTTCTTT.

The J gene is TRBJ1-4, the V gene TRBV30, with D perhaps matching TRBD1 (5 bases). CDR1 GTSNPN and CDR2 SVGIG come from the germline V gene (reference sequence). The CDR3 extends over 15 amino acids. The ends were cut back, 1 base at V and 0 bases at J, with 9 bases in the middle. The CDR3 reads CAWSAKGSTNEKLFF. CDR3 coding DNA: TGTGCCTGGAGTGCGAAGGGGTCAACTAATGAAAAACTGTTTTTT.

This sequence joins TRBV9 and TRBJ2-7; D might be TRBD1 (6 bases). V shed 4 bases and J shed 0 bases, with 17 bases lying between them. From germline, CDR1 is SGDLS and CDR2 YYNGEE. This CDR3 spans 16 amino acids. CDR3: CASSRTGTTSSYEQYF. The CDR3, as DNA: TGTGCCAGCAGCCGAACCGGGACAACAAGCTCCTACGAGCAGTACTTC.

This rearrangement joins TRBV7-9 to TRBJ1-4; 7 bases agree with TRBD1. Germline values: CDR1 SEHNR, CDR2 FQNEAQ (reference sequence). There are 17 residues in the CDR3. Trimming took 6 bases from V and 5 from J; bases not matched to a gene: 15. For the CDR3, the DNA is TGTGCCAGCAGTCCCCCTTGGAGGCAGGGGGTCAATGAAAAACTGTTTTTT. Its protein is CASSPPWRQGVNEKLFF.

In DNA, the CDR3 is TGTGCCAGTAGTATTGCGGTGAACACTGAAGCTTTCTTT. It yields the protein CASSIAVNTEAFF. This chain joins TRBV19 and TRBJ1-1; no reliable D call. V shed 3 bases and J shed 0 bases, with 5 bases lying between them. There are 13 residues in the CDR3. Germline V gene lookup returns CDR1 LNHDA and CDR2 SQIVND (reference sequence). The full variable domain, its missing parts supplied by reference TRBV19 and TRBJ1-1, is DGGITQSPKYLFRKEGQNVTLSCEQNLNHDAMYWYRQDPGQGLRLIYYSQIVNDFQKGDIAEGYSVSREKKESFPLTVTSAQKNPTAFYLCASSIAVNTEAFFGQGTRLTVV.

The chain recombines TRBV5-1 with TRBJ2-3, with 12 bases identical to TRBD2. The CDR3 contains 22 residues. Germline CDR1 SGHRS, CDR2 YFSETQ. V shed 4 bases and J 6 bases; nucleotides not matched to a gene: 27. CDR3 region: CASSRRTPGDRTSGIGWDTQYF. The DNA of the CDR3 is TGCGCCAGCAGCCGGCGAACCCCGGGGGACAGGACTAGCGGGATTGGCTGGGATACGCAGTATTTT.

The rearrangement joins TRBV6-6 to TRBJ2-1; D ambiguous. V lost 3 bases to trimming and J lost 5 bases, with 5 bases between them. The CDR3 runs 12 residues. Germline V gives CDR1 MNHNY, CDR2 SVGAGI (reference sequence). CDR3 coding DNA: TGTGCCAGCAGTTATGTAGACAATGAGCAGTTCTTC. Amino acids: CASSYVDNEQFF.

This chain uses TRBV7-9 with TRBJ1-4; D is unresolved. The CDR3 extends over 15 amino acids. CDR1 SEHNR and CDR2 FQNEAQ come from the germline V gene (reference sequence). With 4 bases removed from V and 7 bases from J, the gap between germline ends came to 16 bases. CDR3 bases: TGTGCCAGCAGCTCCCTGGCCCTTGGTACTGAAAAACTGTTTTTT. It translates to CASSSLALGTEKLFF. The whole variable domain, filled in from reference TRBV7-9 and TRBJ1-4, reads DTGVSQNPRHKITKRGQNVTFRCDPISEHNRLYWYRQTLGQGPEFLTYFQNEAQLEKSRLLSDRFSAERPKGSFSTLEIQRTEQGDSAMYLCASSSLALGTEKLFFGSGTQLSVL.

The chain is built from TRBV11-3 and TRBJ2-7, with D tentatively TRBD1 (6 bases). Germline V gene sequence: CDR1 SGHNT, CDR2 YENEEA. Trimming cost V 6 bases and J 5 bases, with 14 bases left between them. The CDR3 runs 13 residues. CDR3 residues: CASSLSRGNEQYV. The CDR3 DNA sequence: TGTGCCAGCAGTTTGAGCAGGGGAAACGAGCAGTACGTC.

J is TRBJ2-1 and V is TRBV13, with a tentative D call TRBD2 (6 bases). Germline V gene lookup returns CDR1 PRHDT and CDR2 FYEKMQ (reference sequence). The CDR3 is 12 residues long. The V gene lost 5 bases and the J gene lost 8 bases, with 10 bases spanning the gap. Here the CDR3 reads CASSPRGYEQFF. For the CDR3, the DNA is TGTGCCAGCAGCCCCCGGGGGTATGAGCAGTTCTTC.

The chain couples TRBV6-5 to TRBJ1-1, with D perhaps TRBD1 (5 bases). Germline CDR1 is MNHEY and CDR2 is SVGAGI. This CDR3 is built from 12 residues. V was cut by 2 bases and J by 9 bases, with 10 bases left in between. This chain's CDR3 is CASSYQAGQAFF. CDR3 in DNA: TGTGCCAGCAGTTACCAGGCAGGGCAAGCTTTCTTT.

The chain recombines TRBV6-1 with TRBJ1-4; D is undetermined. CDR1 MNHNS and CDR2 SASEGT come from the germline V gene. V was pared by 8 bases and J by 0 bases, with 22 bases between. This CDR3 has 18 amino acids. The CDR3 protein is CASGGGNHFFATNEKLFF. The CDR3 DNA sequence: TGTGCCAGCGGTGGCGGCAACCACTTCTTTGCAACTAATGAAAAACTGTTTTTT.

The chain joins TRBV9 to TRBJ2-2, with TRBD2 matching 16 bases. V was pared by 0 bases and J by 3 bases, with 2 bases of the junction left unmatched. Germline loops: CDR1 SGDLS, CDR2 YYNGEE. This CDR3 comprises 18 residues. CDR3 sequence: CASSVDGTSGRDTGELFF. The CDR3 nucleotides read TGTGCCAGCAGCGTAGACGGGACTAGCGGGAGGGACACCGGGGAGCTGTTTTTT. Full variable domain (remainder filled in from reference TRBV9 and TRBJ2-2): DSGVTQTPKHLITATGQRVTLRCSPRSGDLSVYWYQQSLDQGLQFLIQYYNGEERAKGNILERFSAQQFPDLHSELNLSSLELGDSALYFCASSVDGTSGRDTGELFFGEGSRLTVL.

The V gene is TRBV11-2, the J gene TRBJ2-1; 14 positions agree with TRBD2. Germline CDR1 is SGHAT and CDR2 is FQNNGV. The trim removed 6 bases at V and 6 bases at J, leaving 10 bases unmatched. This CDR3 spans 17 amino acids. CDR3 nucleotides: TGTGCCAGCAGGACCACCGGGACTAGCGGGGGAGGCAATGAGCAGTTCTTC. Translated: CASRTTGTSGGGNEQFF.

V gene TRBV2 combines with J gene TRBJ2-3; D is possibly TRBD2 (6 bases). V was pared by 3 bases and J by 6 bases, with 13 bases between. The germline CDR1 and CDR2 sequences are SNHLY and FYNNEI. The CDR3 extends over 14 amino acids. The CDR3 DNA is TGTGCCAGCAGTGATTCGGCTAGCGTGGATACGCAGTATTTT. This gives the protein CASSDSASVDTQYF.

This chain links TRBV4-2 with TRBJ2-7; a possible D gene is TRBD2 (6 bases). CDR1 is LGHNA, CDR2 YNFKEQ, per germline. The CDR3 extends over 13 amino acids. V shed 3 bases and J shed 6 bases, with 12 bases lying between them. CDR3 bases: TGTGCCAGCAGCCATTTCGGGAGTATCGAGCAGTACTTC. The encoded protein is CASSHFGSIEQYF.

CDR3 loop: CASSRLAGTYEQYV. The CDR3 DNA reads TGTGCCAGCAGTCGACTAGCGGGGACCTACGAGCAGTACGTC. The rearrangement joins TRBV6-5 to TRBJ2-7; 11 nucleotides match TRBD2. The CDR3 sequence is 14 residues long. Per the germline V gene, CDR1 is MNHEY and CDR2 is SVGAGI. The J segment lost 2 bases and the V segment lost 5 bases, leaving 2 bases of the junction unmatched.

The chain is built from TRBV7-3 and TRBJ2-1; 8 nucleotides align to TRBD2. V trimming: 1 base; J trimming: 8 bases; junction bases outside the gene matches: 7. Germline assignment: CDR1 SGHTA and CDR2 FQGTGA. This CDR3 contains 15 residues. The CDR3 sequence is CASSLNGGGIDEQFF. The DNA of the CDR3 is TGTGCCAGCAGCTTAAATGGCGGGGGGATCGATGAGCAGTTCTTC.

The chain couples TRBV7-2 to TRBJ1-1; D is ambiguous. V lost 1 base to trimming and J lost 0 bases, with 12 bases between them. The CDR3 has 16 amino acids. The germline CDR1 and CDR2 sequences are SGHTA and FQGNSA. CDR3 residues: CASSLGSSPMNTEAFF. CDR3 coding DNA: TGTGCCAGCAGCTTAGGATCTTCCCCTATGAACACTGAAGCTTTCTTT.

The chain recombines TRBV14 with TRBJ2-1; TRBD2 aligns across 15 bases. Germline trimming cut 3 bases from V and 9 bases from J; bases unmatched to any gene: 9. CDR1 is SGHDN, CDR2 FVKESK, per germline. This CDR3 region has 17 residues. CDR3 coding DNA: TGTGCCAGCAGCCACCTAACCGGGACTAGCGGGAGGCCTGAGCAGTTCTTC. It codes for CASSHLTGTSGRPEQFF.

The chain employs TRBV7-9 and TRBJ2-6; the match to TRBD1 covers 8 bases. J lost 0 bases, V lost 2 bases, and 6 bases had no gene match. This CDR3 contains 18 residues. Germline V gives CDR1 SEHNR, CDR2 FQNEAQ (reference sequence). CDR3 sequence: CASSLKQGGRSGANVLTF. DNA of the CDR3: TGTGCCAGCAGCTTAAAACAGGGGGGCCGCTCTGGGGCCAACGTCCTGACTTTC.

Points on this clone: Since no conserved phenylalanine or tryptophan closes the CDR3, a read error is the likely cause. No DNA is shown, since the ends of the CDR3 on it are uncertain; the CDR3 is the one TCRdb lists. V and J are TRBV5-1 and TRBJ2-7; TRBD2 is the table's D call, not checked against the DNA. The CDR3 length is 13 residues, termini included. CDR1 is SGHRS, CDR2 YFSETQ, per germline. CDR3 amino acids: CASSQGLAGPMVM.

This clone came up many times. The chain recombines TRBV11-3 with TRBJ1-1, with TRBD1 matching 10 bases. The CDR3 runs 17 residues. V gave up 1 base and J gave up 4 bases; unmatched junction bases: 9. The germline gives CDR1 SGHNT, CDR2 YENEEA. The CDR3 reads CASSLGGTGAGGTEAFF. The CDR3 DNA reads TGTGCCAGCAGCTTAGGGGGGACAGGGGCAGGTGGCACTGAAGCTTTCTTT.

The chain couples TRBV11-3 to TRBJ2-7; perhaps TRBD2 as D (5 bases). The CDR3 runs to 12 residues. CDR1 and CDR2 (germline): SGHNT, YENEEA. The V gene lost 5 bases and the J gene lost 12 bases, with 17 bases spanning the gap. The CDR3 sequence is CASSHRGHIGYV. The DNA of the CDR3 is TGTGCCAGCAGCCACCGCGGGCACATCGGGTACGTC.